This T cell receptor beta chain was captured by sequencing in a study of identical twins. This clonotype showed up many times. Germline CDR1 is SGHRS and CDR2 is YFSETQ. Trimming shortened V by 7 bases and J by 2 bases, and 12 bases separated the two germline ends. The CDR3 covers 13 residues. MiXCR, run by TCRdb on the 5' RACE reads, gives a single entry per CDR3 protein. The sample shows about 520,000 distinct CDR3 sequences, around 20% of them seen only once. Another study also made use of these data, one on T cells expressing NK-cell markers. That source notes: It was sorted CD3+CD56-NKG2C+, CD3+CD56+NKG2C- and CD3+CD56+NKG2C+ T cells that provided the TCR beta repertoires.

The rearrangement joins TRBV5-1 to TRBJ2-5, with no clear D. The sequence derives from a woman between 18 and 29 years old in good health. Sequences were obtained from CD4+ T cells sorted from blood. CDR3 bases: TGCGCCAGCGCGTCGGCAGCACAAGAGACCCAGTACTTC. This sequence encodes CASASAAQETQYF.